These T cell receptor beta chains were read from a single sample in a study of blood T cell repertoires in COVID-19. The repertoire was sequenced with immunoSEQ multiplex PCR; TCRdb's copy has only in-frame clones and lacks some. The top ten hold 3% to 3.5% of the sample, which has approximately 200,000 clones, roughly 84% seen once. Sequencing was performed on peripheral blood. These receptors all come from a woman aged 30 to 39 who had recovered from COVID-19. Each CDR3 is given with its conserved first and last residue. Fields, in order: D gene, V gene, clone size, J gene, CDR3 protein, CDR3 DNA. D genes are given only for firm matches. Clone size is not always given. Where it is, it says once, few, many or a class for expanded clones.

>TRBD1|TRBV3-1/TRBV3-2|.|TRBJ1-2
CASSPLGQEKFHGYTF
TGTGCCAGCAGCCCCCTGGGACAGGAGAAATTCCATGGCTACACCTTC
>.|TRBV6-5|.|TRBJ2-5
CASIRTVRLETQYF
TGTGCCAGCATTCGAACGGTGCGGCTAGAGACCCAGTACTTC
>.|TRBV5-1|.|TRBJ2-7
CASSPDGGFYEQYF
TGCGCCAGCAGCCCCGACGGCGGGTTCTACGAGCAGTACTTC
>.|TRBV5-4|.|TRBJ2-1
CASSGARGQYNEQFF
TGTGCCAGCAGCGGAGCAAGGGGTCAATACAATGAGCAGTTCTTC
>.|TRBV24-1|few|TRBJ1-1
CATSDTGRGNTEAFF
TGTGCCACCAGTGATACAGGGCGAGGGAACACTGAAGCTTTCTTT
>TRBD1|TRBV29-1|.|TRBJ2-2
CSVRTGKGVITGELFF
TGCAGCGTTCGGACAGGGAAAGGAGTCATCACCGGGGAGCTGTTTTTT
>TRBD1|TRBV5-4|.|TRBJ2-6
CASQGAGGANVLTF
TGTGCCAGTCAGGGGGCAGGTGGGGCCAACGTCCTGACTTTC
>TRBD2|TRBV2|.|TRBJ2-3
CASSDETSGRVDTQYF
TGTGCCAGCAGCGACGAGACTAGCGGGAGGGTAGATACGCAGTATTTT
>.|TRBV5-1|.|TRBJ2-3
CASSGSGRDTQYF
TGCGCCAGCAGCGGGAGCGGGCGAGATACGCAGTATTTT
>.|TRBV6-5|.|TRBJ1-1
CASSPTLRTEAFF
TGTGCCAGCAGTCCGACCTTGAGGACTGAAGCTTTCTTT
>TRBD2|TRBV28|few|TRBJ2-3
CASSPGTSGTDTQYF
TGTGCCAGCTCTCCGGGGACTAGCGGCACAGATACGCAGTATTTT
>TRBD1|TRBV9|.|TRBJ2-7
CASSEGDRANEQYF
TGTGCCAGCAGCGAGGGAGACAGGGCCAACGAGCAGTACTTC
>TRBD2|TRBV14|.|TRBJ2-5
CASGRAGAPRTQYF
TGTGCCAGCGGTCGAGCGGGAGCTCCACGGACCCAGTACTTC
>TRBD1|TRBV20-1|.|TRBJ1-5
CSASHRDRGRGNQPQHF
TGCAGTGCAAGTCACCGGGACAGGGGAAGGGGCAATCAGCCCCAGCATTTT
>TRBD2|TRBV3-1/TRBV3-2|.|TRBJ2-7
CASSTVRDYVYEQYF
TGTGCCAGCAGTACGGTCCGGGACTACGTATACGAGCAGTACTTC
>.|TRBV6-5|.|TRBJ1-2
CASSQQGLYGYTF
TGTGCCAGCAGTCAACAGGGTCTCTATGGCTACACCTTC
>TRBD2|TRBV20-1|.|TRBJ2-1
CSASLLAGGNEQFF
TGCAGTGCTAGTCTACTAGCGGGAGGGAATGAGCAGTTCTTC
>.|TRBV24-1|.|TRBJ2-3
CATIGGAGDTQYF
TGTGCCACCATTGGAGGGGCGGGCGATACGCAGTATTTT
>TRBD2|TRBV7-2|.|TRBJ2-1
CASFVASGREDNEQFF
TGTGCCAGCTTCGTGGCTAGCGGGAGGGAAGACAATGAGCAGTTCTTC
>.|TRBV7-9|.|TRBJ2-3
CASSPQGTDTQYF
TGTGCCAGCAGCCCTCAGGGCACAGATACGCAGTATTTT
>.|TRBV5-4|.|TRBJ2-5
CASSWGGAFGAQQETQYF
TGTGCCAGCAGCTGGGGGGGGGCTTTCGGAGCGCAGCAAGAGACCCAGTACTTC
>TRBD1|TRBV11-1|.|TRBJ2-7
CASSFSDRGFYEQYF
TGTGCCAGCAGCTTTTCGGACAGGGGGTTTTACGAGCAGTACTTC
>TRBD1|TRBV27|.|TRBJ2-3
CASSFLRASGTAADTQYF
TGTGCCAGCAGTTTCCTTCGTGCTTCCGGGACAGCCGCCGATACGCAGTATTTT
>.|TRBV5-1|.|TRBJ2-7
CASSQTGTLPPYEQYF
TGCGCCAGCAGCCAAACAGGGACCCTGCCCCCCTACGAGCAGTACTTC
>.|TRBV6-5|.|TRBJ2-3
CASRTGIGTDTQYF
TGTGCCAGCAGAACAGGGATAGGCACAGATACGCAGTATTTT
>.|TRBV19|.|TRBJ2-1
CASSIAGQYNEQFF
TGTGCCAGTAGTATAGCGGGACAATACAATGAGCAGTTCTTC
>TRBD1|TRBV11-2|.|TRBJ1-1
CASSSVRGMGTEAFF
TGTGCCAGCAGCTCAGTCAGGGGGATGGGAACTGAAGCTTTCTTT
>.|TRBV2|.|TRBJ1-6
CASGGSNSPLHF
TGTGCCAGTGGAGGGTCCAATTCACCCCTCCACTTT
>TRBD1|TRBV7-2|.|TRBJ1-1
CASSLVLGGTGSGAFF
TGTGCCAGCAGCTTAGTTTTAGGGGGCACCGGATCTGGAGCTTTCTTT
>.|TRBV10-3|.|TRBJ1-2
CAISEGAYGYTF
TGTGCCATCAGTGAGGGGGCCTATGGCTACACCTTC
>.|TRBV4-1|.|TRBJ1-2
CASSREGSGPYGYTF
TGCGCCAGCAGCCGGGAGGGCAGTGGACCCTATGGCTACACCTTC
>TRBD2|TRBV6-5|.|TRBJ2-2
CASRREGGSGELFF
TGTGCCAGCAGACGGGAGGGCGGGTCCGGGGAGCTGTTTTTT
>.|TRBV7-2|.|TRBJ1-4
CASSPDSVNEKLFF
TGTGCCAGCAGCCCGGACAGCGTTAATGAAAAACTGTTTTTT
>TRBD2|TRBV28|.|TRBJ2-1
CASSLAGTSGRNEQFF
TGTGCCAGCAGTTTAGCCGGGACTAGCGGTAGGAATGAGCAGTTCTTC
>.|TRBV9|medium-sized|TRBJ1-2
CASTRGDADYGYTF
TGTGCCAGCACCCGGGGTGATGCCGACTATGGCTACACCTTC
>.|TRBV6-5|.|TRBJ1-5
CASRERGGAPQPQHF
TGTGCCAGCAGGGAGAGGGGGGGCGCTCCCCAGCCCCAGCATTTT
>.|TRBV5-1|.|TRBJ2-3
CASSLFTETDTQYF
TGCGCCAGCAGCTTGTTTACTGAGACAGATACGCAGTATTTT
>TRBD1|TRBV7-2|.|TRBJ2-3
CASSWGGQGGTDTQYF
TGTGCCAGCAGCTGGGGGGGACAGGGTGGCACAGATACGCAGTATTTT
>TRBD2|TRBV5-1|.|TRBJ2-7
CASSEGLAGYEQYF
TGCGCCAGCAGCGAGGGACTAGCAGGCTACGAGCAGTACTTC
>.|TRBV28|.|TRBJ2-7
CASSFIYEQYF
TGTGCCAGCAGTTTTATTTACGAGCAGTACTTC
>.|TRBV6-4|once|TRBJ1-6
CASSRDIGHNSPLHF
TGTGCCAGCAGCCGTGACATTGGGCATAATTCACCCCTCCACTTT
>TRBD2|TRBV3-1/TRBV3-2|once|TRBJ2-5
CASSPDSGGETQYF
TGTGCCAGCAGCCCCGATAGCGGGGGAGAGACCCAGTACTTC
>.|TRBV5-4|.|TRBJ2-5
CASSHQTAEETQYF
TGTGCCAGCAGCCACCAAACGGCGGAGGAGACCCAGTACTTC
>.|TRBV29-1|.|TRBJ1-5
CSVGMGDNQPQHF
TGCAGCGTCGGCATGGGAGACAATCAGCCCCAGCATTTT
>TRBD2|TRBV19|.|TRBJ2-3
CASSIVAGGSTDTQYF
TGTGCCAGTAGTATAGTCGCGGGAGGGTCCACAGATACGCAGTATTTT
>.|TRBV7-9|.|TRBJ2-7
CASSLDGTFYEQYF
TGTGCCAGCAGCTTAGACGGGACTTTCTACGAGCAGTACTTC
>.|TRBV21-1|.|TRBJ2-1
CASSPGGDRGPAEQFF
TGTGCCAGCAGCCCAGGGGGGGACAGGGGGCCGGCTGAGCAGTTCTTC
>.|TRBV18|.|TRBJ2-7
CASSPPRQTYEQYF
TGTGCCAGCTCACCCCCGCGACAGACCTACGAGCAGTACTTC
>.|TRBV13|.|TRBJ2-7
CASSSLKGGGSYEQYF
TGTGCCAGCAGCTCCCTTAAGGGTGGAGGGTCCTACGAGCAGTACTTC
>TRBD1|TRBV24-1|few|TRBJ1-1
CATSDRGQGFFTDTEAFF
TGTGCCACCAGTGACCGAGGACAGGGTTTTTTTACGGACACTGAAGCTTTCTTT
>.|TRBV9|.|TRBJ1-6
CASSVAGGGGSPLHF
TGTGCCAGCAGCGTAGCTGGGGGCGGAGGTTCACCCCTCCACTTT
>.|TRBV6-5|.|TRBJ2-1
CASSYLTGAVNEQFF
TGTGCCAGCAGTTACCTTACGGGAGCAGTCAATGAGCAGTTCTTC
>TRBD2|TRBV29-1|.|TRBJ2-2
CSVENWLAGSTGELFF
TGCAGCGTTGAAAACTGGCTAGCGGGAAGCACCGGGGAGCTGTTTTTT
>TRBD1|TRBV7-3|.|TRBJ1-2
CARKRGPPTLPNYGYTF
TGTGCCAGGAAAAGGGGGCCACCGACCCTCCCCAACTATGGCTACACCTTC